This T cell receptor beta chain is from a study of blood T cell repertoires in COVID-19. Study-wide background: Samples representing acute and convalescent COVID-19 were sourced from the United States, Italy and Spain. The cDNA or gDNA used as material had been derived from T cells, B-cell-depleted T cells, or PBMCs.

The CDR3 extends over 15 amino acids. Per the germline V gene, CDR1 is MNHEY and CDR2 is SMNVEV (reference sequence). Trimming removed 4 bases from V and 4 bases from J, with 16 bases in between. Using immunoSEQ multiplex PCR, the repertoire was profiled, and TCRdb retains in-frame clones only, with some absent. The sample has about 300,000 clones, about 86% seen once. Material: peripheral blood. The receptor was derived from a woman aged 50 to 60 with acute or convalescent COVID-19. The chain joins TRBV27 to TRBJ1-1; D is uncertain. The CDR3 bases are TGTGCCAGCAGTTCCTTGAGGGCAGGAGGCACTGAAGCTTTCTTT. Protein: CASSSLRAGGTEAFF.